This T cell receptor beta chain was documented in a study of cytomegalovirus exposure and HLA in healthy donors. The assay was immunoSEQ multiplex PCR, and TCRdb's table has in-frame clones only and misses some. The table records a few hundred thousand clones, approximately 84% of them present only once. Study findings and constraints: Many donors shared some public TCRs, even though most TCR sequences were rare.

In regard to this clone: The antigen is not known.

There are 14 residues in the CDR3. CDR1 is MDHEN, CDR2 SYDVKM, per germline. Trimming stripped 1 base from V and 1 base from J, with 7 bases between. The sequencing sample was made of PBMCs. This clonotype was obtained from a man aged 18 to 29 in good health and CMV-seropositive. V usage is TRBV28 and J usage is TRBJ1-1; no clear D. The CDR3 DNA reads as TGTGCCAGCAGTTTATCGACTGGGAACACTGAAGCTTTCTTT. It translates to CASSLSTGNTEAFF. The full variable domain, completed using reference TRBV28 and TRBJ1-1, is DVKVTQSSRYLVKRTGEKVFLECVQDMDHENMFWYRQDPGLGLRLIYFSYDVKMKEKGDIPEGYSVSREKKERFSLILESASTNQTSMYLCASSLSTGNTEAFFGQGTRLTVV.